This is a list of T cell receptor beta chains from one sample in a study of cytomegalovirus exposure and HLA in healthy donors. Assay: immunoSEQ multiplex PCR; the TCRdb copy retains only in-frame clones and omits some. The table has roughly 100,000 clones, about 71% seen once. Material: PBMCs. These TCRs come from a boy aged 5 to 17 in good health and CMV-seronegative. The CDR3 runs from the conserved cysteine through the conserved F or W. The D gene is left open where the match is weak. Some rows mark clone size as missing; the rest say once, few, many or name a class of expanded clone.

CDR3: CASSPWTGGNQPQHF
DNA: TGTGCCAGCAGCCCGTGGACAGGGGGCAATCAGCCCCAGCATTTT
V: TRBV7-9
size: .
J: TRBJ1-5
D: TRBD1

CDR3: CASSLTGSGNEKLFF
DNA: TGTGCCAGCAGCTTAACAGGCTCGGGTAATGAAAAACTGTTTTTT
V: TRBV7-2
size: .
J: TRBJ1-4
D: .

CDR3: CASSLGGADTDTQYF
DNA: TGTGCCAGCAGCTTAGGCGGGGCCGACACAGATACGCAGTATTTT
V: TRBV7-9
size: .
J: TRBJ2-3
D: .

CDR3: CASSFNSGNTIYF
DNA: TGTGCCAGCAGCTTTAACTCTGGAAACACCATATATTTT
V: TRBV5-4
size: .
J: TRBJ1-3
D: .

CDR3: CASSALRVAGYTF
DNA: TGTGCCAGCAGTGCCCTCAGGGTGGCTGGCTACACCTTC
V: TRBV6-5
size: few
J: TRBJ1-2
D: .

CDR3: CASSSGQGTVTEAFF
DNA: TGTGCCAGCAGCTCGGGACAGGGAACGGTAACTGAAGCTTTCTTT
V: TRBV7-3
size: .
J: TRBJ1-1
D: TRBD1

CDR3: CSVNGVEADTQYF
DNA: TGCAGCGTCAACGGGGTGGAGGCAGATACGCAGTATTTT
V: TRBV29-1
size: .
J: TRBJ2-3
D: .

CDR3: CAWSLEWEGGNEQFF
DNA: TGTGCCTGGAGTTTAGAGTGGGAGGGGGGCAATGAGCAGTTCTTC
V: TRBV30
size: .
J: TRBJ2-1
D: .

CDR3: CASSLRVGGQAFF
DNA: TGTGCCAGCAGTTTACGGGTCGGGGGGCAAGCTTTCTTT
V: TRBV27
size: .
J: TRBJ1-1
D: .

CDR3: CATSSGNTEAFF
DNA: TGTGCCACCTCCTCAGGGAACACTGAAGCTTTCTTT
V: TRBV6-6
size: few
J: TRBJ1-1
D: .

CDR3: CASSLGSMNTEAFF
DNA: TGCGCCAGCAGCTTGGGTAGCATGAACACTGAAGCTTTCTTT
V: TRBV5-1
size: .
J: TRBJ1-1
D: .

CDR3: CASSLSGKSNQPQHF
DNA: TGTGCCAGCAGTTTATCGGGGAAGAGCAATCAGCCCCAGCATTTT
V: TRBV28
size: .
J: TRBJ1-5
D: .

CDR3: CASSASGQSYEQYF
DNA: TGTGCCAGTAGTGCGTCGGGACAGTCCTACGAGCAGTACTTC
V: TRBV19
size: .
J: TRBJ2-7
D: TRBD1

CDR3: CASSPGTGHEQYF
DNA: TGTGCCAGCAGCCCCGGGACAGGGCACGAGCAGTACTTC
V: TRBV7-9
size: .
J: TRBJ2-7
D: TRBD1

CDR3: CASRPRDRDNSPLHF
DNA: TGTGCCAGCCGGCCACGGGACAGGGATAATTCACCCCTCCACTTT
V: TRBV2
size: .
J: TRBJ1-6
D: TRBD1

CDR3: CASSPGQGASYNEQFF
DNA: TGCGCCAGCAGCCCCGGACAGGGGGCGAGTTACAATGAGCAGTTCTTC
V: TRBV4-1
size: .
J: TRBJ2-1
D: TRBD1

CDR3: CASSSGGNDEQFF
DNA: TGTGCCAGCAGTTCGGGGGGCAACGATGAGCAGTTCTTC
V: TRBV7-8
size: .
J: TRBJ2-1
D: .

CDR3: CASSDLTGSLETQYF
DNA: TGTGCCAGCAGTGATTTGACAGGGAGTCTGGAGACCCAGTACTTC
V: TRBV6-1
size: few
J: TRBJ2-5
D: TRBD1

CDR3: CASSLVSSYNEQFF
DNA: TGTGCCAGCAGCTTAGTCAGCTCCTACAATGAGCAGTTCTTC
V: TRBV7-9
size: .
J: TRBJ2-1
D: .

CDR3: CASNQGLRSTDTQYF
DNA: TGTGCCAGCAACCAAGGACTTAGAAGCACAGATACGCAGTATTTT
V: TRBV27
size: .
J: TRBJ2-3
D: .